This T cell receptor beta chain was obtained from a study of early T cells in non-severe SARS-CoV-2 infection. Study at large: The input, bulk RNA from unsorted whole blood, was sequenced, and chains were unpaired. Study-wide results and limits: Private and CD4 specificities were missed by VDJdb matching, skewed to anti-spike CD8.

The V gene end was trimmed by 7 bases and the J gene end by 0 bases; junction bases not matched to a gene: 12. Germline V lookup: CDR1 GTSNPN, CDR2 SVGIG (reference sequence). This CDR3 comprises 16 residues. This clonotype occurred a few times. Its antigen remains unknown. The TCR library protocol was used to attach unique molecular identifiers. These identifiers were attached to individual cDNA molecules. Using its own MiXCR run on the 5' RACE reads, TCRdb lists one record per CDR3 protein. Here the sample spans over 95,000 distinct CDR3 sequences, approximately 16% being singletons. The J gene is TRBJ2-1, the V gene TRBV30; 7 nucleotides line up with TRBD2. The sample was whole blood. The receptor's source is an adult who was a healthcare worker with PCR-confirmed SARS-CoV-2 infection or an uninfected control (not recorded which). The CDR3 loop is CALEFRGVLSYNEQFF. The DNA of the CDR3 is TGTGCCTTGGAGTTCCGGGGGGTACTCTCCTACAATGAGCAGTTCTTC.